This T cell receptor beta chain was observed in a study of T-cell reconstitution after alpha-beta-depleted transplantation in children. The TCRbeta library incorporated unique molecular identifiers. Each CDR3 protein gets one entry after TCRdb re-called the PCR reads with MiXCR. The table records around 360,000 distinct CDR3 sequences, about a tenth of them present only once. This clonotype has ten or more counts. CDR1 is SGHAT and CDR2 is FQNNGV in the germline V gene. This CDR3 region has 17 residues. The V gene end was trimmed by 5 bases and the J gene end by 7 bases; junction bases not matched to a gene: 11.

The clonotype was recovered from a human donor who donated a stem cell graft to a child with acute lymphoblastic leukemia. This chain joins TRBV11-2 and TRBJ2-7; 16 bases fit TRBD2. Sequencing was performed on PBMCs from the stem cell graft donor, taken from the stem cell graft. As DNA, the CDR3 is TGTGCCAGCAGCCCCCGAGGGGGGGGACTAGCGGGAGGGGAGCAGTACTTC. Protein: CASSPRGGGLAGGEQYF.